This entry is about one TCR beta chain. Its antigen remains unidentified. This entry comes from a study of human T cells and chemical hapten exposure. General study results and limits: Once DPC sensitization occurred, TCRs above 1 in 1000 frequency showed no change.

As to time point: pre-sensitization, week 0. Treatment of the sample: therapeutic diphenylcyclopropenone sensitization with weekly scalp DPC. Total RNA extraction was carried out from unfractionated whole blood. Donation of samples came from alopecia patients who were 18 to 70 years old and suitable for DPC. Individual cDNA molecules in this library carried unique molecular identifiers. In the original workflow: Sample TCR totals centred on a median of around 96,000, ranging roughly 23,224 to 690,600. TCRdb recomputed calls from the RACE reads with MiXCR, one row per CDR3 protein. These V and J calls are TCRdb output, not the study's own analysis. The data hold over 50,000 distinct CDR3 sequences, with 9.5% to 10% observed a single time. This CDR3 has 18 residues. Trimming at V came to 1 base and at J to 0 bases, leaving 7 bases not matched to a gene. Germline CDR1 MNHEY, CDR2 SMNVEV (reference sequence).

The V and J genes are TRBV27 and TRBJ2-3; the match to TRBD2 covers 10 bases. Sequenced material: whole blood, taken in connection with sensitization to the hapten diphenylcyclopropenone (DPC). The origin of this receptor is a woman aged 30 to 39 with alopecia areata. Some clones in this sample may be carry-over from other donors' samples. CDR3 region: CASSLFSGGTLSTDTQYF. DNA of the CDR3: TGTGCCAGCAGTTTATTTAGCGGGGGGACTCTAAGCACAGATACGCAGTATTTT.